This TCR beta chain stems from a study of beta chain features in type 1 diabetes. Study results and caveats: Still unanswered here is whether HLA type influences TCRB rearrangement. Researchers reported that naive, central memory and Treg TCRB repertoires appeared more similar in patients than in healthy donors.

About this clone: Its antigen is not identified.

Isolation of CD4+ naive, central memory, regulatory and stem cell-like memory cells was achieved by sorting via CD45RO/CCR7/CD25/CD127/CD95/CD27. Every bit of the isolated RNA underwent reverse transcription, so sequencing read expressed TCRB transcripts. Mean yield for stem cell-like memory T cell samples was about 1.01 million reads. Profiled with immunoSEQ multiplex PCR; TCRdb holds only in-frame clones, not every one. The sample has 15,000 to 20,000 clones, about 50% seen once. CDR1 is LNHDA and CDR2 is SQIVND in the germline V gene (reference sequence). This CDR3 spans 15 amino acids. V lost 3 bases, J lost 2 bases, and 10 bases lay in between.

Sequencing was carried out using stem cell memory CD4+ T cells from blood. This clonotype originated in a man aged 18 to 35 in good health. The genes are TRBV19 and TRBJ1-4; D remains unclear. The CDR3 DNA sequence: TGTGCCAGTAGTATTGCCAGAACGACTAATGAAAAACTGTTTTTT. Translated: CASSIARTTNEKLFF.